The next 31 T cell receptor beta chains were all read from a single sample in a study of cytomegalovirus exposure and HLA in healthy donors (dated 2017 in TCRdb). Receptor amplification or capture employed the immunoSEQ multiplex PCR assay. For the multiplex PCR, a mixture combining 60 forward primers for TCR Vbeta segments and 13 reverse primers for TCR Jbeta segments was used. What TCRdb holds here is the immuneACCESS table cut down to in-frame rearrangements. Part of the clones is not present; checked against another copy, under half of the missing clones reflect an unresolved V gene, and the others are unexplained. This sample has a few hundred thousand clones in its table, and around three quarters of those were observed once. Around 15% of the sample goes to the ten largest clones. Sequences were obtained from PBMCs. The origin of the receptors is a man in his forties in good health and CMV-seronegative.

The V gene is TRBV27, the J gene TRBJ1-6, with D maybe TRBD1 (6 bases). Germline values: CDR1 MNHEY, CDR2 SMNVEV (reference sequence). This CDR3 has 16 residues. V lost 3 bases to trimming and J lost 7 bases, with 16 bases between them. DNA for the CDR3: TGTGCCAGCAGTTTGCCGACAGGCGGGAGCAATTCACCCCTCCACTTT. It yields the protein CASSLPTGGSNSPLHF.

This clone has only a few counts. The chain carries TRBV29-1 and TRBJ1-2, with 7 bases fitting TRBD1. The CDR3 has 15 residues. CDR1 and CDR2 (germline): SQVTM, ANQGSEA. V lost 2 bases, J lost 6 bases, and 12 bases stayed unmatched. CDR3 sequence (DNA): TGCAGCGTTGAACCTGAGGCGAGACAGGGAGATGGCTACACCTTC. It codes for CSVEPEARQGDGYTF.

The genes are TRBV10-3 and TRBJ2-7; TRBD1 matches 8 bases. The V gene's germline CDR1 is ENHRY and CDR2 SYGVKD. The CDR3 totals 14 residues. J lost 7 bases, V lost 11 bases, and 16 bases had no gene match. The CDR3 sequence: CAFAAGTGRWEQYF. The DNA of the CDR3 is TGTGCCTTCGCTGCCGGGACAGGACGTTGGGAGCAGTACTTC.

This chain joins TRBV4-3 and TRBJ2-1; 8 nucleotides agree with TRBD2. The CDR3 length is 16 residues. V shed 1 base and J 3 bases; nucleotides not matched to a gene: 5. Per germline, CDR1 LGHNA and CDR2 YSLEER. In DNA form, the CDR3 reads TGCGCCAGCAGCCAAGGGGGGACTAGTGTCTACAATGAGCAGTTCTTC. Translated, it gives CASSQGGTSVYNEQFF.

The CDR3 sequence is CASSPRGGRQETQYF. In DNA, the CDR3 is TGTGCCAGCTCACCACGCGGGGGTCGACAAGAGACCCAGTACTTC. The chain uses TRBV18 and TRBJ2-5; 7 nucleotides align to TRBD2. V was clipped by 1 base and J by 2 bases; unmatched bases: 4. The CDR3 is 15 residues long. Germline values: CDR1 KGHSH, CDR2 LQKENI.

This clone was observed a handful of times. The rearrangement links TRBV19 to TRBJ1-5; D may be TRBD1 (6 bases). This CDR3 is 13 amino acids long. Trimming took off 9 bases at V and 4 bases at J, with 13 bases between the two ends. Looked up from germline, CDR1 is LNHDA and CDR2 is SQIVND (reference sequence). The CDR3 region is CASLGQLNQPQHF. The CDR3 region has the DNA TGTGCCAGCCTGGGACAATTAAATCAGCCCCAGCATTTT.

This chain connects TRBV2 to TRBJ2-7; no clear D. V lost 5 bases and J lost 4, with 6 bases in between. From germline, CDR1 is SNHLY and CDR2 FYNNEI. The CDR3 sequence is 11 residues long. The DNA for the CDR3 is TGTGCCAGCAGTCCGCGGTACGAGCAGTACTTC. Protein: CASSPRYEQYF.

The CDR3 loop is CASSPRQGSGNQPQHF. CDR3 bases: TGTGCCAGCAGTCCGAGACAGGGATCAGGCAATCAGCCCCAGCATTTT. The chain links TRBV7-2 to TRBJ1-5; 7 nucleotides line up with TRBD1. The germline gives CDR1 SGHTA, CDR2 FQGNSA. The CDR3 has 16 residues. J lost 2 bases, V lost 6 bases, and 10 bases had no gene match.

The chain employs TRBV6-5 and TRBJ2-5; no definite D call. The CDR3 sequence is 11 residues long. CDR1 is MNHEY and CDR2 is SVGAGI in the germline V gene. The V and J ends lost 2 bases and 5 bases respectively, with 3 bases between them. This chain's CDR3 is CASSYEETQYF. In nucleotides, the CDR3 is TGTGCCAGCAGTTACGAGGAGACCCAGTACTTC.

J is TRBJ1-1 and V is TRBV7-9; D uncertain. The germline V gene encodes CDR1 SEHNR and CDR2 FQNEAQ (reference sequence). The CDR3 is made up of 15 amino acids. V dropped 5 bases and J dropped 0 bases, with 13 bases sitting between them. The DNA for the CDR3 is TGTGCCAGCAGCACTTTAACCGGTATGAACACTGAAGCTTTCTTT. As protein: CASSTLTGMNTEAFF.

The chain is built from TRBV9 and TRBJ2-1; 10 bases are shared with TRBD2. Germline V gene sequence: CDR1 SGDLS, CDR2 YYNGEE. Losses at the gene ends were 0 bases for V and 7 bases for J; bases not matched to a gene: 7. The CDR3 is made up of 16 amino acids. CDR3 protein: CASSVEMGLAPNEQFF. In DNA, the CDR3 is TGTGCCAGCAGCGTAGAAATGGGACTAGCGCCGAATGAGCAGTTCTTC.

This rearrangement joins TRBV14 to TRBJ1-2; D is possibly TRBD1 (5 bases). The V and J ends lost 4 bases and 1 base respectively, with 13 bases between them. The CDR3 has 15 amino acids. Germline V gene data show CDR1 as SGHDN and CDR2 as FVKESK. CDR3 residues: CASSPGGGRNYGYTF. CDR3 coding DNA: TGTGCCAGCAGCCCCGGGGGGGGTCGTAACTATGGCTACACCTTC.

This clone was seen more than once but under ten times. This chain connects TRBV7-9 to TRBJ1-1; 11 nucleotides align to TRBD1. CDR1 is SEHNR and CDR2 is FQNEAQ in the germline V gene (reference sequence). The ends lost 0 bases at V and 5 bases at J; junction bases unmatched: 5. The CDR3 has 16 amino acids. CDR3 DNA: TGTGCCAGCAGCTTAGCGGGGGGGACAGGGGGGACTGAAGCTTTCTTT. Translating gives CASSLAGGTGGTEAFF.

The rearrangement uses TRBV9 and TRBJ2-2; 9 bases match TRBD1. Germline lookup yields CDR1 SGDLS and CDR2 YYNGEE. The CDR3 has 18 amino acids. J lost 5 bases, V lost 4 bases, and 15 bases had no gene match. CDR3 loop: CASSPFPRTGGETGELFF. The CDR3 DNA sequence: TGTGCCAGCAGCCCCTTCCCGAGAACAGGGGGCGAGACCGGGGAGCTGTTTTTT. The full variable domain, its missing parts supplied by reference TRBV9 and TRBJ2-2, is DSGVTQTPKHLITATGQRVTLRCSPRSGDLSVYWYQQSLDQGLQFLIQYYNGEERAKGNILERFSAQQFPDLHSELNLSSLELGDSALYFCASSPFPRTGGETGELFFGEGSRLTVL.

This clone was detected only once. This sequence joins TRBV19 and TRBJ1-1; 8 positions agree with TRBD1. The germline V gene has CDR1 LNHDA and CDR2 SQIVND (reference sequence). The junction had 10 bases not matched to a gene; V was cut back by 4 bases and J by 3 bases. This CDR3 comprises 16 residues. The CDR3: CASSKPQGVQDTEAFF. CDR3 nucleotides: TGTGCCAGTAGTAAACCACAGGGGGTTCAAGACACTGAAGCTTTCTTT.

V gene TRBV7-2 combines with J gene TRBJ2-2, with TRBD1 matching 7 bases. The CDR3 has 13 amino acids. In germline, CDR1 is SGHTA, CDR2 FQGNSA. The junction had 5 bases not matched to a gene; V was cut back by 7 bases and J by 6 bases. The CDR3, as DNA: TGTGCCAGCAACACAGGGGCGGCCGGGGAGCTGTTTTTT. This codes for CASNTGAAGELFF.

This clone was detected once. The V gene is TRBV7-3, the J gene TRBJ2-2; 8 bases map to TRBD1. Trimming at V came to 5 bases and at J to 4 bases, leaving 9 bases not matched to a gene. CDR3 size: 16 residues. From germline, CDR1 is SGHTA and CDR2 FQGTGA. CDR3 sequence reads: CASSLSGQGSTGELFF. The CDR3 coding sequence is TGTGCCAGCAGCCTTAGTGGACAGGGTAGCACCGGGGAGCTGTTTTTT.

This clone has a single count. The chain carries TRBV5-6 and TRBJ2-7, with 8 bases fitting TRBD2. The ends lost 4 bases at V and 5 bases at J; junction bases unmatched: 8. The CDR3 contains 14 residues. Germline V lookup: CDR1 SGHDT, CDR2 YYEEEE. Here the CDR3 DNA reads TGTGCCAGCAGCAGGGACGGACTAGCCCACGAGCAGTACTTC. It encodes CASSRDGLAHEQYF. Using reference TRBV5-6 and TRBJ2-7 for the parts outside the CDR3, the full variable domain is DAGVTQSPTHLIKTRGQQVTLRCSPKSGHDTVSWYQQALGQGPQFIFQYYEEEERQRGNFPDRFSGHQFPNYSSELNVNALLLGDSALYLCASSRDGLAHEQYFGPGTRLTVT.

Here the CDR3 DNA reads TGTGCCAGCAGTTGGACTGTGGCAAGGGATACGCAGTATTTT. Amino acids: CASSWTVARDTQYF. The V and J genes are TRBV2 and TRBJ2-3; possibly TRBD2 for D (5 bases). This CDR3 spans 14 amino acids. Trimming stripped 5 bases from V and 6 bases from J, with 15 bases between. Germline V gives CDR1 SNHLY, CDR2 FYNNEI.

This clone was found a few times. The chain has TRBV2 and TRBJ2-5, with 8 bases identical to TRBD2. Per germline, CDR1 SNHLY and CDR2 FYNNEI. This CDR3 is 15 amino acids long. The ends lost 5 bases at V and 1 base at J; junction bases unmatched: 6. The CDR3 nucleotides are TGTGCCAGCAGTCTGACGGCGGGAGGCCAAGAGACCCAGTACTTC. It yields the protein CASSLTAGGQETQYF. The whole variable domain, filled in from reference TRBV2 and TRBJ2-5, reads EPEVTQTPSHQVTQMGQEVILRCVPISNHLYFYWYRQILGQKVEFLVSFYNNEISEKSEIFDDQFSVERPDGSNFTLKIRSTKLEDSAMYFCASSLTAGGQETQYFGPGTRLLVL.

V and J are TRBV27 and TRBJ2-3; tentative D call: TRBD2 (5 bases). The germline gives CDR1 MNHEY, CDR2 SMNVEV (reference sequence). The V end lost 4 bases, the J end lost 1 base, and 12 bases lay between the germline ends. The length of the CDR3 is 15 residues. In DNA form, the CDR3 reads TGTGCCAGCAGTTCCCCTCGGCGGGGCACAGATACGCAGTATTTT. Its protein is CASSSPRRGTDTQYF.

J is TRBJ1-3 and V is TRBV19; D is undetermined. V was cut by 7 bases and J by 0 bases, with 7 bases left in between. There are 13 residues in the CDR3. Germline assignment: CDR1 LNHDA and CDR2 SQIVND (reference sequence). CDR3: CASTRDSGNTIYF. The CDR3 DNA reads as TGTGCCAGTACCCGAGACTCTGGAAACACCATATATTTT.

The chain employs TRBV28 and TRBJ1-6; D not certain. The CDR3 loop spans 14 amino acids. Germline V CDR1 and CDR2: MDHEN, SYDVKM. Trimming removed 6 bases at V and 9 bases at J, with 15 bases between. The CDR3 protein is CASRSGRGFSPLHF. The DNA of the CDR3 is TGTGCCAGCAGATCTGGAAGAGGGTTTTCACCCCTCCACTTT.

The chain joins TRBV7-2 to TRBJ2-6; TRBD1 aligns across 8 bases. The CDR3 consists of 18 residues. J gave up 0 bases and V 5 bases, and 9 bases lay outside the gene matches. Germline CDR1 and CDR2: SGHTA and FQGNSA. This CDR3 reads CASSRQGTPFSGANVLTF. Written as DNA, the CDR3 is TGTGCCAGCAGCAGACAGGGGACACCCTTCTCTGGGGCCAACGTCCTGACTTTC.

This chain links TRBV2 with TRBJ1-4; 7 bases are shared with TRBD1. The CDR3 contains 14 residues. Trimming cost V 6 bases and J 2 bases; bases outside gene matches: 3. CDR1 is SNHLY and CDR2 is FYNNEI in the germline V gene. The CDR3 is CASRVTGTNEKLFF. CDR3 nucleotide sequence: TGTGCCAGCAGGGTGACAGGGACTAATGAAAAACTGTTTTTT.

DNA for the CDR3: TGCGCCAGCAGCCGGGACAGCAGCTCCTATAATTCACCCCTCCACTTT. Translation gives CASSRDSSSYNSPLHF. The rearrangement links TRBV4-1 to TRBJ1-6; 7 bases are shared with TRBD1. V was pared by 4 bases and J by 0 bases, with 3 bases of the junction left unmatched. The CDR3 loop spans 16 amino acids. Per the germline V gene, CDR1 is MGHRA and CDR2 is YSYEKL.

This clone was seen a single time. The chain employs TRBV30 and TRBJ1-2; weak D call: TRBD1 (6 bases). V was trimmed by 3 bases and J by 0 bases, leaving 17 bases between them. CDR3 size: 16 residues. Germline loops: CDR1 GTSNPN, CDR2 SVGIG (reference sequence). The CDR3 DNA reads TGTGCCTGGAGAGCGGCGGGGGGGCACCCTAACTATGGCTACACCTTC. It translates to CAWRAAGGHPNYGYTF.

This chain joins TRBV21-1 and TRBJ1-1; the D call of TRBD1 is as the table states it, not checked on the DNA. TRBV21-1 is flagged as a pseudogene. This CDR3 has 15 amino acids. CDR3 residues: CASSKARGPNTEAFF. The CDR3 DNA reads as TGTGCCAGCAGCAAAGCGAGGGGGCCGAACACTGAAGCTTTCTTT.

The J gene is TRBJ2-7, the V gene TRBV28; D is possibly TRBD2 (5 bases). CDR3 length equals 13 residues. Germline loops: CDR1 MDHEN, CDR2 SYDVKM. Trimming left V 2 bases short and J 3 bases short, with 8 bases between. The CDR3 sequence is CASSLPGSYEQYF. CDR3 nucleotide sequence: TGTGCCAGCAGTTTACCGGGAAGCTACGAGCAGTACTTC.

The chain recombines TRBV7-9 with TRBJ2-5, with a possible D match to TRBD1 (6 bases). The CDR3 contains 14 residues. The V end was cut by 3 bases, the J end by 5 bases, with 13 bases between. CDR1 is SEHNR and CDR2 is FQNEAQ in the germline V gene (reference sequence). The CDR3 is CASSLGADPETQYF. The CDR3 DNA reads TGTGCCAGCAGCTTGGGGGCAGACCCTGAGACCCAGTACTTC.

This chain joins TRBV18 and TRBJ1-1; D ambiguous. V was clipped by 6 bases and J by 8 bases, with 10 bases between them. The CDR3 spans 11 residues. Germline V gives CDR1 KGHSH, CDR2 LQKENI. CDR3 sequence (DNA): TGTGCCAGCTCCCCGTCCCTGGAAGCTTTCTTT. This sequence encodes CASSPSLEAFF.